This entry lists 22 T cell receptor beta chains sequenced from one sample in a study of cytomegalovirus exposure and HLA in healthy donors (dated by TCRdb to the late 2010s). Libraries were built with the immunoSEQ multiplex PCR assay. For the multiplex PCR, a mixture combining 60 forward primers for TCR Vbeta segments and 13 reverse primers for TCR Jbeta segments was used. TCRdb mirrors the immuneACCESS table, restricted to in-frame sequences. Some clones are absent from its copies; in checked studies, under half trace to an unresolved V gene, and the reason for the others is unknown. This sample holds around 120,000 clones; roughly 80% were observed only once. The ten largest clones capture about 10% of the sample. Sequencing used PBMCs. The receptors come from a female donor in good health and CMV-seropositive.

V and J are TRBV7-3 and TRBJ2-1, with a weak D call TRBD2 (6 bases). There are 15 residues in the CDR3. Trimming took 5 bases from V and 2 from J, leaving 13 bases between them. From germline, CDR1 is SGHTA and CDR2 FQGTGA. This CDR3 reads CASSPGGATYNEQFF. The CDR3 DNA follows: TGTGCCAGCAGCCCTGGAGGGGCCACCTACAATGAGCAGTTCTTC. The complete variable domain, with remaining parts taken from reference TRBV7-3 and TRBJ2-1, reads GAGVSQTPSNKVTEKGKYVELRCDPISGHTALYWYRQSLGQGPEFLIYFQGTGAADDSGLPNDRFFAVRPEGSVSTLKIQRTERGDSAVYLCASSPGGATYNEQFFGPGTRLTVL.

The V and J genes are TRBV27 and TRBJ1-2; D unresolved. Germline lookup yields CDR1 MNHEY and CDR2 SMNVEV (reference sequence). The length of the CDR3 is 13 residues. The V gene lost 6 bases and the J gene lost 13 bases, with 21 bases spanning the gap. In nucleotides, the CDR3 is TGTGCCAGCAGCCCCCGGAGGGATTCCGAGTTCACCTTC. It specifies CASSPRRDSEFTF.

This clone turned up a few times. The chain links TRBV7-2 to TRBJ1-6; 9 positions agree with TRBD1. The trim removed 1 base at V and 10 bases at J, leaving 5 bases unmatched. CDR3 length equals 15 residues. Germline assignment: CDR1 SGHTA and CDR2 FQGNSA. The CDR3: CASSLVGQGESPLHF. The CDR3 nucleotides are TGTGCCAGCAGCTTAGTGGGACAGGGAGAATCACCCCTCCACTTT.

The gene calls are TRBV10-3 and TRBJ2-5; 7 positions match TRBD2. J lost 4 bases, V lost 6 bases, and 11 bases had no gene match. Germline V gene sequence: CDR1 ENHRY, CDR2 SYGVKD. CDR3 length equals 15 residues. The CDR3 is CAISGSVGRGETQYF. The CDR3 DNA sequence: TGTGCCATCAGCGGGTCCGTAGGGAGGGGAGAGACCCAGTACTTC.

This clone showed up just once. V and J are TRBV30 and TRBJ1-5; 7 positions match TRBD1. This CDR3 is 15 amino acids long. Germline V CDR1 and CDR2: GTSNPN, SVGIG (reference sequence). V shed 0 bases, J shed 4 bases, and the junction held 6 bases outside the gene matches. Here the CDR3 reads CAWSVTGASNQPQHF. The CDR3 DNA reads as TGTGCCTGGAGTGTAACAGGGGCGTCAAATCAGCCCCAGCATTTT. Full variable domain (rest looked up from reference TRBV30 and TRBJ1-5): SQTIHQWPATLVQPVGSPLSLECTVEGTSNPNLYWYRQAAGRGLQLLFYSVGIGQISSEVPQNLSASRPQDRQFILSSKKLLLSDSGFYLCAWSVTGASNQPQHFGDGTRLSIL.

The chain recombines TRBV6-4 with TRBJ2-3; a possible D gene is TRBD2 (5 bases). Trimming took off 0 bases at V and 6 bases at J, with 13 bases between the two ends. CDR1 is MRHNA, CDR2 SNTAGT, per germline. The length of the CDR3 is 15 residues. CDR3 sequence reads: CASSDSGMTGDTQYF. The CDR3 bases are TGTGCCAGCAGTGACTCCGGGATGACCGGGGATACGCAGTATTTT.

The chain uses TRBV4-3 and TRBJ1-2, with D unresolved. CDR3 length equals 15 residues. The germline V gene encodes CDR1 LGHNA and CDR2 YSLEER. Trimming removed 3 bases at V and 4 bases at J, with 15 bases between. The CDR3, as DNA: TGCGCCAGCAGCCATTTTAGTACCGAGGCCTATGGCTACACCTTC. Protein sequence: CASSHFSTEAYGYTF.

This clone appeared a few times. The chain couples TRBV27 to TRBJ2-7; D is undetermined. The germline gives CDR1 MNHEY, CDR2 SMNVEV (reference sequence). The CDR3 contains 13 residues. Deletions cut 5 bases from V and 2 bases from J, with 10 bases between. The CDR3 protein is CASSPRGPYEQYF. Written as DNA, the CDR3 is TGTGCCAGCAGTCCCCGCGGTCCCTACGAGCAGTACTTC.

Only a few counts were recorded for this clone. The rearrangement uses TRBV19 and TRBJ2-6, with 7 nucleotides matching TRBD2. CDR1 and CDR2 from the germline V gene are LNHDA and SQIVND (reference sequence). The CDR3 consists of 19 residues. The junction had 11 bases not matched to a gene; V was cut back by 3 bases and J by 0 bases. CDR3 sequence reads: CASSIDGLAANSGANVLTF. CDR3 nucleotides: TGTGCCAGTAGTATTGACGGGCTAGCGGCGAACTCTGGGGCCAACGTCCTGACTTTC.

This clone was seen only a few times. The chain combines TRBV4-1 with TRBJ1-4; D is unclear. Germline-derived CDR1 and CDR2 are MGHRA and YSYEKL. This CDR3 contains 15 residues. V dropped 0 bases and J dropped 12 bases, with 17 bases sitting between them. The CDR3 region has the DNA TGCGCCAGCAGCCAAGAGAGGGCTTCCGTGAATCAACTGTTTTTT. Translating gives CASSQERASVNQLFF.

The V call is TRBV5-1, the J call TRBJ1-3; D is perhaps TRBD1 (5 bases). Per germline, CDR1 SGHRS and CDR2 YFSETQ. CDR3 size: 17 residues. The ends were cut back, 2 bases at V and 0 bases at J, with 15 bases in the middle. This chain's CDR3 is CASSLGLTGDSGNTIYF. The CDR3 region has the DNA TGCGCCAGCAGCTTAGGACTCACGGGGGACTCTGGAAACACCATATATTTT.

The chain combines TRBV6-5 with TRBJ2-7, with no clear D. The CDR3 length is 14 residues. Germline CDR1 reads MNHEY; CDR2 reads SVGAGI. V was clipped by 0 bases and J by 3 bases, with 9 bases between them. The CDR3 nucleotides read TGTGCCAGCAGTTACTCGGTGCTAGGCTACGAGCAGTACTTC. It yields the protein CASSYSVLGYEQYF.

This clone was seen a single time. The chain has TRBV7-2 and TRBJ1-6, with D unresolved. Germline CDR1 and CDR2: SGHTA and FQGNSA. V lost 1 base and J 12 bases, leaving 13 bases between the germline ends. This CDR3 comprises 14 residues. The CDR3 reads CASSLVGGPGPLHF. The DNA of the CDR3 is TGTGCCAGCAGCTTAGTGGGAGGCCCAGGACCCCTCCACTTT.

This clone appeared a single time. This CDR3 is CASSPRDRGFGEQYF. The DNA of the CDR3 is TGTGCCAGCAGTCCCCGGGACAGGGGATTTGGCGAGCAGTACTTC. The chain carries TRBV27 and TRBJ2-7; 10 bases fit TRBD1. The CDR3 covers 15 residues. Germline V lookup: CDR1 MNHEY, CDR2 SMNVEV (reference sequence). V shed 5 bases and J 6 bases; nucleotides not matched to a gene: 10.

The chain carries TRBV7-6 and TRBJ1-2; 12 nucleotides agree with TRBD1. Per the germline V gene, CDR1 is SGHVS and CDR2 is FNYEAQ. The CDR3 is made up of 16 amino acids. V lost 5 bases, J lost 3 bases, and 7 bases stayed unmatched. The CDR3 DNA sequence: TGTGCCAGCAGCCCAGGGGGACAGGGGGCCTACTATGGCTACACCTTC. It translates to CASSPGGQGAYYGYTF.

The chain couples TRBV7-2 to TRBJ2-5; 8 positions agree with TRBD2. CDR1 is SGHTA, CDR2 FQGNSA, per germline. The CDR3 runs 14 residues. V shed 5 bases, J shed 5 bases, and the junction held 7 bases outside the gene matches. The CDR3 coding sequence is TGTGCCAGCAGCCCGGGGGGGGCTTTGGAGACCCAGTACTTC. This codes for CASSPGGALETQYF.

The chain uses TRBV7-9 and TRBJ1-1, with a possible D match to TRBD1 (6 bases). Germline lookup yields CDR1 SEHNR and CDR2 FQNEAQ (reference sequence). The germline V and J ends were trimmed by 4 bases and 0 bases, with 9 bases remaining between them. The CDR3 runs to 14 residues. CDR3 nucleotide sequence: TGTGCCAGCAGCTCACAGGGCCTGAACACTGAAGCTTTCTTT. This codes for CASSSQGLNTEAFF.

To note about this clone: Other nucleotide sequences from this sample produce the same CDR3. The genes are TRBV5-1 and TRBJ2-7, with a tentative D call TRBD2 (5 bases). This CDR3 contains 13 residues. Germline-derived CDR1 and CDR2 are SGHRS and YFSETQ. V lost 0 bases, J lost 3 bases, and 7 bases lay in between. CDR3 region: CASSLVRGYEQYF. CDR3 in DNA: TGCGCCAGCAGCTTGGTACGGGGCTACGAGCAGTACTTC.

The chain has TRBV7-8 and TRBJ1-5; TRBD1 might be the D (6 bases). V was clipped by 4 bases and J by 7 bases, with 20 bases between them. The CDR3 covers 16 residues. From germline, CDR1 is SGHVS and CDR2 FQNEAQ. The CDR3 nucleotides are TGTGCCAGCAGCTCCATGTCAGGGGTGGGTGGGCAGCCCCAGCATTTT. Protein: CASSSMSGVGGQPQHF.

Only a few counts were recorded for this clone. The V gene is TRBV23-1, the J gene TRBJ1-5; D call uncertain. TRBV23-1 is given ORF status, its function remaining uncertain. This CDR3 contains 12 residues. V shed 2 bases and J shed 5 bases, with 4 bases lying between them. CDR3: CASSQPDQPQHF. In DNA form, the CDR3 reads TGCGCCAGCAGTCAACCCGATCAGCCCCAGCATTTT.

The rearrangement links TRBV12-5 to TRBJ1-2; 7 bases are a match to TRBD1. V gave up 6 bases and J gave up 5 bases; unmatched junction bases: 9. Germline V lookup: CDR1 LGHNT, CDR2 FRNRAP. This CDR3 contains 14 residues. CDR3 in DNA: TGTGCTAGTGGCGATCAGGGGGGAGGTTATGGCTACACCTTC. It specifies CASGDQGGGYGYTF. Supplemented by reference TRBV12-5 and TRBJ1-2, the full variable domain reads DARVTQTPRHKVTEMGQEVTMRCQPILGHNTVFWYRQTMMQGLELLAYFRNRAPLDDSGMPKDRFSAEMPDATLATLKIQPSEPRDSAVYFCASGDQGGGYGYTFGSGTRLTVV.

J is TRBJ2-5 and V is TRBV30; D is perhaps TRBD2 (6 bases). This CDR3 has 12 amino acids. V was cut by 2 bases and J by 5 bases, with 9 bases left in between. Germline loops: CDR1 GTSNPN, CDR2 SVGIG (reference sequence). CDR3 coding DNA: TGTGCCTGGAGTCGCGGGGTGGAGACCCAGTACTTC. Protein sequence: CAWSRGVETQYF.